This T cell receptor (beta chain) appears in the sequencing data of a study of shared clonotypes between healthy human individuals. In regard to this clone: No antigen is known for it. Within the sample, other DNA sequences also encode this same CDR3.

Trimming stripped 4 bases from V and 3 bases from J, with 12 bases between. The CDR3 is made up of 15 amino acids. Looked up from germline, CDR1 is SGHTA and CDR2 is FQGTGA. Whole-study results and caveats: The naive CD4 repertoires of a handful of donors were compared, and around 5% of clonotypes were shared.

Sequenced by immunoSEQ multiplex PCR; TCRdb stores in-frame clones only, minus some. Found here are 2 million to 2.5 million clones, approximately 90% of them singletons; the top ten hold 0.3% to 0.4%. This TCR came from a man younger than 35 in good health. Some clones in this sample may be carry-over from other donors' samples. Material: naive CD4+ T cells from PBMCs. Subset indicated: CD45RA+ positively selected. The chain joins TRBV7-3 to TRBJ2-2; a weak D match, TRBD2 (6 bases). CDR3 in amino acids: CASSSGGSDTGELFF. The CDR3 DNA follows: TGTGCCAGCAGCTCAGGAGGGTCGGACACCGGGGAGCTGTTTTTT. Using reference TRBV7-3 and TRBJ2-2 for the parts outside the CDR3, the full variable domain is GAGVSQTPSNKVTEKGKYVELRCDPISGHTALYWYRQSLGQGPEFLIYFQGTGAADDSGLPNDRFFAVRPEGSVSTLKIQRTERGDSAVYLCASSSGGSDTGELFFGEGSRLTVL.